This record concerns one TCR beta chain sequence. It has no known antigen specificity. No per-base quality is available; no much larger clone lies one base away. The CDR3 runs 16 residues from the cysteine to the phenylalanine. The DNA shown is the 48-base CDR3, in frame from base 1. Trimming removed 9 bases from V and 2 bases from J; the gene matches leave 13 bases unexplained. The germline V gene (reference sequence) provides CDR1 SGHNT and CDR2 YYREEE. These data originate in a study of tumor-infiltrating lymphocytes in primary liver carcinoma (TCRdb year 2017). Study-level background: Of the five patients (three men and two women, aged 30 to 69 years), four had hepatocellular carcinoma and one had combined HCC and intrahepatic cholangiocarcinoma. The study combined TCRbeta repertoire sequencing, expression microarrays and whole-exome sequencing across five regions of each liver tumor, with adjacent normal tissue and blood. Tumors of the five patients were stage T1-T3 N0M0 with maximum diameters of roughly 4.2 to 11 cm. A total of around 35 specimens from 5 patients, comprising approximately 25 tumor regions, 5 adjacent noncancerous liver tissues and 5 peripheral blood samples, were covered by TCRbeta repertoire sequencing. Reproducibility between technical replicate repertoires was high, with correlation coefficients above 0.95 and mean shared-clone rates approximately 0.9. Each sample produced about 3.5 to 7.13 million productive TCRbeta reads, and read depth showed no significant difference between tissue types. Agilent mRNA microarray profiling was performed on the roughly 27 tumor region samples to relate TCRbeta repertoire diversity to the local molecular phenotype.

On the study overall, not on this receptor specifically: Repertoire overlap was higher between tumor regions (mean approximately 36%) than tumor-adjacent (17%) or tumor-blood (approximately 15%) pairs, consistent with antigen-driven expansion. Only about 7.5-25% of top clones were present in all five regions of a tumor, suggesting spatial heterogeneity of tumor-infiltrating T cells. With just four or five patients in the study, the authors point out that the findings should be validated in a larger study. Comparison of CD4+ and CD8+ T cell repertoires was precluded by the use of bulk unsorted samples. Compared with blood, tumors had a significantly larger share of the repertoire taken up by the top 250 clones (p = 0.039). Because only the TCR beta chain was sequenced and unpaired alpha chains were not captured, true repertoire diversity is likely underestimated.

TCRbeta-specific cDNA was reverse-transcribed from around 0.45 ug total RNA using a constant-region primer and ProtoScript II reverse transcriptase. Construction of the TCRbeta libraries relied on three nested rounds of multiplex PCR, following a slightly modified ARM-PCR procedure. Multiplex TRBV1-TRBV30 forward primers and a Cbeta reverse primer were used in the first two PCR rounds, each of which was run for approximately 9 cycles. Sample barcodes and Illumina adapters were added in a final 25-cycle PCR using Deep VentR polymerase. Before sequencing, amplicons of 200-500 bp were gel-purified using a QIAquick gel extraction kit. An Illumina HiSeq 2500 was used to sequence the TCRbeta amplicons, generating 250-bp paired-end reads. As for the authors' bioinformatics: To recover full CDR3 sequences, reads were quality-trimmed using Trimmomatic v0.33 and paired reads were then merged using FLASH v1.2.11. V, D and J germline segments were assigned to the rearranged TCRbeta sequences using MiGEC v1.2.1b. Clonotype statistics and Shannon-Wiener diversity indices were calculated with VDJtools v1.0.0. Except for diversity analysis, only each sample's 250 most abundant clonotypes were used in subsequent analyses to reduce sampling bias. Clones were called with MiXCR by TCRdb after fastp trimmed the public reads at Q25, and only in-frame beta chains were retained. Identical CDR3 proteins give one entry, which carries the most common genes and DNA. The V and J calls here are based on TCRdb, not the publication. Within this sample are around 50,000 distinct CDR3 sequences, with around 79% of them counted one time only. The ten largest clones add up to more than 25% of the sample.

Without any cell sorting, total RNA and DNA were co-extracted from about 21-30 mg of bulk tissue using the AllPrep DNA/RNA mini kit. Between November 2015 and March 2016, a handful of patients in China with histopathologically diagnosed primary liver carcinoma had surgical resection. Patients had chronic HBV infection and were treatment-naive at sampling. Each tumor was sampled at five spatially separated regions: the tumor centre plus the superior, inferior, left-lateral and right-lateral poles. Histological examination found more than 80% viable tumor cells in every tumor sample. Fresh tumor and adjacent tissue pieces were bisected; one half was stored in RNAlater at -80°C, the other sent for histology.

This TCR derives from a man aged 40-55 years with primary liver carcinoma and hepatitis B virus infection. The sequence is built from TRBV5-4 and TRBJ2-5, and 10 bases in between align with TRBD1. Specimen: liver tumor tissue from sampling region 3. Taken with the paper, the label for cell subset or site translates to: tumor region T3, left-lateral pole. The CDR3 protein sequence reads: CANGNDRDRGQETQYF. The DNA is TGTGCCAACGGCAACGACCGGGACAGGGGACAAGAGACCCAGTACTTC.